This entry lists 13 T cell receptor beta chains sequenced from one sample in a study of beta chain features in type 1 diabetes. Findings of the study overall: In all four CD4+ subsets, TCRB CDR3 length was significantly, moderately reduced in type 1 diabetes.

These receptors' antigens are unknown. Expressed TCRB transcripts got sequenced, as all isolated RNA was reverse transcribed. Profiled with immunoSEQ multiplex PCR; TCRdb holds only in-frame clones, not every one. The sample includes 65,000 to 85,000 clones, approximately 47% of them seen just once. What was sequenced was central memory CD4+ T cells from blood. The receptors originated from a man aged 30 to 45 with type 1 diabetes.

CDR3 region: CASSLAGGWSPDTQYF. For the CDR3, the DNA is TGTGCCAGCAGCTTAGCGGGGGGGTGGAGCCCAGATACGCAGTATTTT. The genes are TRBV5-6 and TRBJ2-3; 10 bases map to TRBD2. Germline CDR1 SGHDT, CDR2 YYEEEE. This CDR3 region has 16 residues. Trimming took 2 bases from V and 4 from J; bases not matched to a gene: 7.

Only a few counts were recorded for this clone. The chain carries TRBV4-1 and TRBJ1-2, with TRBD1 identical over 11 bases. This CDR3 is built from 16 residues. Unmatched junction bases numbered 5, after V lost 0 bases and J lost 5 bases. CDR1 MGHRA and CDR2 YSYEKL come from the germline V gene. The CDR3 reads CASSQDSGQGVYGYTF. The CDR3 DNA sequence: TGCGCCAGCAGCCAAGATTCGGGACAGGGGGTTTATGGCTACACCTTC.

The J gene is TRBJ2-1, the V gene TRBV5-1, with D maybe TRBD2 (7 bases). Germline values: CDR1 SGHRS, CDR2 YFSETQ. V was cut by 5 bases and J by 2 bases, with 17 bases left in between. This CDR3 contains 16 residues. CDR3 loop: CASRGGAGSPYNEQFF. The DNA for the CDR3 is TGCGCCAGCAGGGGGGGGGCGGGGAGCCCCTACAATGAGCAGTTCTTC.

This clone was recorded a few times. CDR3 sequence reads: CSVRQVAMGYTF. The CDR3 DNA reads TGCAGCGTCCGACAGGTAGCGATGGGCTACACCTTC. The rearrangement uses TRBV29-1 and TRBJ1-2; a possible D gene is TRBD1 (6 bases). The CDR3 has 12 residues. With 6 bases removed from V and 8 bases from J, the gap between germline ends came to 16 bases. From germline, CDR1 is SQVTM and CDR2 ANQGSEA.

The chain joins TRBV2 to TRBJ1-2; D not certain. V lost 2 bases to trimming and J lost 7 bases, with 2 bases between them. The CDR3 is 10 residues long. Germline loops: CDR1 SNHLY, CDR2 FYNNEI. CDR3 loop: CASSERGYTF. CDR3 nucleotides: TGTGCCAGCAGTGAACGTGGCTACACCTTC.

V gene TRBV11-2 combines with J gene TRBJ1-1; 8 nucleotides line up with TRBD1. Germline lookup yields CDR1 SGHAT and CDR2 FQNNGV. This CDR3 contains 17 residues. V lost 1 base and J lost 1; bases outside the gene matches: 8. The CDR3 sequence: CASSLGSGGLGNTEAFF. In nucleotides, the CDR3 is TGTGCCAGCAGCTTAGGATCAGGGGGCCTCGGGAACACTGAAGCTTTCTTT.

The rearrangement joins TRBV4-1 to TRBJ1-4; tentative D call: TRBD1 (6 bases). This CDR3 comprises 14 residues. Trimming shortened V by 7 bases and J by 5 bases, and 14 bases separated the two germline ends. Germline CDR1 is MGHRA and CDR2 is YSYEKL. The CDR3: CASKNRAANEKLFF. CDR3 in DNA: TGCGCCAGCAAGAACAGGGCTGCAAATGAAAAACTGTTTTTT.

This clone was picked up a small number of times. The V gene is TRBV9, the J gene TRBJ2-1; 13 bases align to TRBD2. J gave up 7 bases and V 0 bases, and 4 bases lay outside the gene matches. This CDR3 has 16 amino acids. CDR1 is SGDLS and CDR2 is YYNGEE in the germline V gene. The CDR3 bases are TGTGCCAGCAGCGTAGGAGGGACTAGCGGGGAGAATGAGCAGTTCTTC. It codes for CASSVGGTSGENEQFF.

This chain links TRBV29-1 with TRBJ1-1; 9 bases fit TRBD1. J was trimmed by 5 bases and V by 7 bases; bases with no gene match: 14. Germline loops: CDR1 SQVTM, CDR2 ANQGSEA. CDR3 size: 15 residues. CDR3 in DNA: TGCAGCGCCCATGTCGGGACAGGGAGGGGGACTGAAGCTTTCTTT. Translation gives CSAHVGTGRGTEAFF.

This clone has only a few counts. This rearrangement joins TRBV19 to TRBJ2-7, with 8 bases identical to TRBD1. The CDR3 runs 12 residues. V trimming: 10 bases; J trimming: 2 bases; junction bases outside the gene matches: 4. Germline CDR1 is LNHDA and CDR2 is SQIVND (reference sequence). The CDR3 nucleotides are TGTGCCACAACGACAGGGGCCTACGAGCAGTACTTC. Translating it yields CATTTGAYEQYF.

Only a few counts were recorded for this clone. The chain couples TRBV5-1 to TRBJ2-7, with a tentative D call TRBD2 (6 bases). V was clipped by 0 bases and J by 5 bases, with 12 bases between them. This CDR3 is 14 amino acids long. Germline values: CDR1 SGHRS, CDR2 YFSETQ. The CDR3 region has the DNA TGCGCCAGCAGCTTGGGCGGGGTCGAGCACGAGCAGTACTTC. This codes for CASSLGGVEHEQYF.

This clone came up a few times. The chain recombines TRBV10-3 with TRBJ2-1; D unclear. This CDR3 has 11 residues. Trimming took 6 bases from V and 6 from J, leaving 6 bases between them. CDR1 ENHRY and CDR2 SYGVKD come from the germline V gene. This CDR3 reads CAIRTRNEQFF. CDR3 sequence (DNA): TGTGCCATCAGAACACGCAATGAGCAGTTCTTC.

The V and J genes are TRBV4-1 and TRBJ1-2; D uncertain. The CDR3 runs 14 residues. V lost 0 bases and J lost 7, with 12 bases in between. Germline values: CDR1 MGHRA, CDR2 YSYEKL. CDR3 in amino acids: CASSQDGGRGGYTF. The CDR3 DNA is TGCGCCAGCAGCCAAGATGGAGGAAGAGGTGGCTACACCTTC.